This T cell receptor (beta chain) stems from a study of blood T cell repertoires in COVID-19. Overall study context: Samples came from the United States, Italy and Spain, spanning acute and convalescent COVID-19.

Germline lookup yields CDR1 LGHDT and CDR2 YNNKEL (reference sequence). Trimming took 1 base from V and 9 from J; bases not matched to a gene: 1. This CDR3 contains 13 residues. Measured with immunoSEQ multiplex PCR; TCRdb has only the in-frame clones, and not every one. The sample holds 150,000 to 200,000 clones; just under 90% are singletons and the top ten take around 13%. Those enrolled in Seattle joined during active infection and were followed longitudinally afterward. This receptor was identified in a woman between 65 and 79 years old with COVID-19, enrolled during active disease. The rearrangement links TRBV3-1 (or the pseudogene TRBV3-2) to TRBJ2-1, with TRBD1 matching 9 bases. Sequencing input: peripheral blood. CDR3 nucleotide sequence: TGTGCCAGCAGCCAAGGGGACAGGGCTGAGCAGTTCTTC. Protein: CASSQGDRAEQFF.